This TCR beta chain comes out of a study of Graves' ophthalmopathy and Graves' hyperthyroidism. Amplifying from RNA transcripts, the study obtained TCR beta CDR3 regions. Amplification began with first-round RT-PCR using HTBI primers, then second-round multiplex PCR was performed. Via MiXCR, TCRdb re-called the multiplex PCR reads, giving one row per CDR3 protein. The sample yields over a million distinct CDR3 sequences, about 35% seen once. This clonotype showed up just a few times. This CDR3 is 12 amino acids long. From germline, CDR1 is SGHVS and CDR2 FQNEAQ. Trimming pared 1 base from V and 6 bases from J, leaving 6 bases between.

The chain couples TRBV7-8 to TRBJ1-1, with D hard to call. The receptor was derived from an adult man with Graves' hyperthyroidism. Sequencing used peripheral blood or thyroid tissue (not recorded which). CDR3 DNA: TGTGCCAGCAGCTTAGTAGCAGCTGAAGCTTTCTTT. It is translated as CASSLVAAEAFF.